This T cell receptor (beta chain) derives from a study of regulatory T cells in long-lasting Graves disease. Whole-study results and caveats: Those with persistent disease had in common more public clonotypes (fewer than 3,000) than new patients (around 910). Persistent Graves' disease cases displayed lower TCR diversity than newly diagnosed ones. TRBV28, TRBJ1-2 and TRBJ2-5 were segments that persistent disease favored.

Described time point: newly diagnosed GD, antithyroid drugs for less than 3 months. Following extraction of RNA from PBMCs, that RNA was used to make the TCR library. A word on this clonotype: Its specificity is not known.

According to the study, TCR beta libraries were built with iRepertoire HTBI primers and CDR3-region Arm-PCR. Via MiXCR, TCRdb re-called the multiplex PCR reads, giving one row per CDR3 protein. The top ten clones hold roughly 23% of a sample with 350,000 to 500,000 distinct CDR3 sequences, roughly 17% of them seen once. CDR3 length: 15 amino acids. Between the trimmed V and J ends, which lost 1 base and 5 bases, there was a span of 9 bases. The germline V gene encodes CDR1 MNHEY and CDR2 SMNVEV (reference sequence). This same sample was also taken into another study, of T cells in Graves' hyperthyroidism and ophthalmopathy. From that report: In simple terms, a model built on 13 V-J features told ophthalmopathy apart from stable hyperthyroidism.

The sample in question was peripheral blood mononuclear cells (PBMCs), obtained at new diagnosis, from a patient treated with antithyroid drugs. The chain joins TRBV27 to TRBJ1-6; no clear D. This TCR was sampled from a woman between 18 and 29 years old with Graves disease. For the CDR3, the DNA is TGTGCCAGCAGTTTATACCGGAGTAATAATTCACCCCTCCACTTT. Protein product: CASSLYRSNNSPLHF.